This is a list of T cell receptor beta chains from one sample in a study of blood T cell repertoires in COVID-19. The protocol was immunoSEQ multiplex PCR, while the TCRdb copy is restricted to in-frame clones and leaves out a portion. Here the sample spans 150,000 to 200,000 clones, about 89% being singletons. Sequencing input: peripheral blood. These receptors all stem from a man aged 40-49 years with acute or convalescent COVID-19. CDR3s leave out the opening cysteine and the closing phenylalanine or tryptophan. Each record gives: CDR3 length, J gene, V gene, CDR3 protein.

13	TRBJ2-1	TRBV2	ASRELAGGSNEQF
15	TRBJ1-5	TRBV19	ASSHGSTGNGNQPQH
11	TRBJ2-1	TRBV15	ATSRDPGNEQF
12	TRBJ2-3	TRBV30	AWTTSPYLDTQY
12	TRBJ1-2	TRBV19	ASSIGDRNYGYT
15	TRBJ1-6	TRBV2	ASSESGPSHPNSPLH
14	TRBJ2-2	TRBV4-1	ASSQEGGANTGELF
12	TRBJ1-3	TRBV21-1	ASTRRSSGNTIY
15	TRBJ2-3	TRBV5-5	ASSLGPRGGGTDTQY
10	TRBJ2-7	TRBV30	AWSEEAGEQY
11	TRBJ1-2	TRBV6-5	ASSYRQGGGYT
12	TRBJ1-1	TRBV4-1	ASSRTGVNTEVF
20	TRBJ2-3	TRBV4-1	ASSQDIRFSGDTAYSTDTQY
11	TRBJ2-7	TRBV28	ASSRTGAYEQY
13	TRBJ1-1	TRBV7-9	ASSLVGRENTEAF
14	TRBJ1-1	TRBV5-1	ASSLRQGATNTEAF
13	TRBJ2-3	TRBV4-1	ASSQGAGRLDTQY
12	TRBJ1-1	TRBV28	ASIRELPNTEAF
11	TRBJ2-7	TRBV7-2	ASSFAGINEQY
12	TRBJ2-3	TRBV4-1	ASSQRLLTDTQY
11	TRBJ2-7	TRBV27	ASSLFRSYEQY
18	TRBJ2-3	TRBV10-1	ASSGPLGAGRERSTDTQY
14	TRBJ1-5	TRBV4-1	ASRSIGEGGNQPQH
12	TRBJ1-4	TRBV2	ASSEGSRGEKLF
15	TRBJ2-5	TRBV3-1/TRBV3-2	ASSPRRLAGGRETQY
13	TRBJ2-1	TRBV10-3	AITPSGGSYNEQF
12	TRBJ1-1	TRBV5-1	ASSAGFMNTEAF
12	TRBJ2-7	TRBV4-1	ASSQDGGAYEQY
15	TRBJ2-2	TRBV7-3	ASSYKTSRINTGELF
13	TRBJ2-1	TRBV5-6	ASSLTPTSRAEQF
13	TRBJ2-1	TRBV5-1	ASSSTSGAYNEQF
11	TRBJ2-1	TRBV6-5	ASGRVSYNEQF
11	TRBJ2-5	TRBV12-3/TRBV12-4	ASSFGTRETQY
13	TRBJ1-2	TRBV5-1	ASSLNRGQDYGYT
13	TRBJ2-3	TRBV27	ASSLWTSSTDTQY
17	TRBJ1-2	TRBV7-2	ASSLAFDRSQGRGYGYT
13	TRBJ2-7	TRBV4-1	ASRLSGGVGDEQY
11	TRBJ1-1	TRBV16	ASSPTRNTEAF
14	TRBJ1-2	TRBV21-1	ASDDSQAQKNYGYT
13	TRBJ2-7	TRBV6-8	ASSYVTGDPYEQY
14	TRBJ2-7	TRBV7-2	ASSLVGAGYSYEQY
13	TRBJ1-2	TRBV5-4	ASSHSRAGEYGYT
11	TRBJ1-2	TRBV29-1	SVEGQGVEGYT
14	TRBJ2-2	TRBV19	ASSIVPGGHTGELF
15	TRBJ2-5	TRBV13	ASSARTRGFARETQY
14	TRBJ1-4	TRBV19	ASSITGGFSNEKLF
11	TRBJ2-7	TRBV12-3/TRBV12-4	ASSLGFKHEQY
14	TRBJ2-7	TRBV4-2	ASSQAEAGADYEQY
11	TRBJ2-5	TRBV6-5	ASSYLGGETQY
12	TRBJ2-3	TRBV5-1	ASSAFTSTDTQY
14	TRBJ1-1	TRBV19	ASRTIRGSGNTEAF
13	TRBJ2-7	TRBV5-8	ASSLGQPASYEQY